Reported below is one T cell receptor (beta chain). Antigen: not known. The entry originates in a study of blood T cells in healthy people across ages. About the study: Using template switching, researchers captured about one barcoded beta molecule for each two T cells. Points from the study as a whole: Greater diversity and more naive CD4+ cells were seen in long-lived donors than in aged donors.

For the second PCR, which ran for about 6 to 11 cycles, a sample-barcoded 5' primer and a J-beta primer mix were used. With 12 random nucleotides, a template-switch adaptor tagged each individual cDNA molecule. TCRdb processed the 5' RACE reads anew with MiXCR; each CDR3 protein has one entry. The sample holds over 1,200,000 distinct CDR3 sequences; approximately 59% are singletons and the top ten take 6.5% to 8.5%. Trimming pared 1 base from V and 2 bases from J, leaving 6 bases between. This CDR3 has 13 residues. Germline V gives CDR1 DFQATT, CDR2 SNEGSKA (reference sequence). The receptor comes from a man aged 18-30 years in good health. Material: blood. This rearrangement joins TRBV20-1 to TRBJ2-1, with D unresolved. This CDR3 reads CSARVETYNEQFF. The CDR3 DNA sequence: TGCAGTGCTAGAGTTGAGACCTACAATGAGCAGTTCTTC.